Here is one T cell receptor beta chain with its context. CDR1 and CDR2 from the germline V gene are SGDLS and YYNGEE. Trimming removed 4 bases from V and 4 bases from J; junction bases left unmatched: 5. This CDR3 has 15 amino acids. This record comes from a study of cytomegalovirus exposure and HLA in healthy donors. Clones were sequenced by immunoSEQ multiplex PCR, and TCRdb holds only the in-frame ones, with some missing. The top ten hold 13% of the sample, which has 150,000 to 250,000 clones, 65% to 90% seen once. The V gene is TRBV9, the J gene TRBJ2-3; 11 nucleotides agree with TRBD2. The TCR sequence derives from a woman in her twenties or thirties in good health and CMV-seropositive. The material sequenced was PBMCs. The CDR3 sequence is CASSTLTSGADTQYF. The CDR3 coding sequence is TGTGCCAGCAGCACATTGACTAGCGGGGCAGATACGCAGTATTTT.